The 25 T cell receptor beta chains listed next were all sequenced from one sample in a study of breast tumors, draining lymph nodes, adjacent tissues. TCRdb re-called the multiplex PCR reads with MiXCR, one entry per CDR3 protein. This sample carries 150,000 to 200,000 distinct CDR3 sequences, roughly a third of them seen once, and the ten largest clones take 3.5% to 4.5%. Breast cancer patients provided tissue from their axillary draining lymph nodes. The specimen was axillary lymph node tissue. These receptors were obtained from a female donor with breast cancer. Some clones in this sample may be carry-over from other donors' samples.

This clonotype was recorded many times. The V call is TRBV20-1, the J call TRBJ2-1; D remains unclear. The CDR3 sequence is 13 residues long. The V end was cut by 3 bases, the J end by 3 bases, with 9 bases between. Germline CDR1 DFQATT, CDR2 SNEGSKA (reference sequence). The DNA of the CDR3 is TGCAGTGCTAGTGCAGCGAGCTACAATGAGCAGTTCTTC. It is translated as CSASAASYNEQFF.

This clonotype came up many times. The chain uses TRBV29-1 and TRBJ2-2, with D perhaps TRBD1 (5 bases). The CDR3 totals 14 residues. Germline CDR1 SQVTM, CDR2 ANQGSEA. V was pared by 5 bases and J by 1 base, with 11 bases between. CDR3 sequence (DNA): TGCAGCGTTTCACAGGCTATGAACACCGGGGAGCTGTTTTTT. Protein: CSVSQAMNTGELFF.

This chain uses TRBV15 with TRBJ1-2, with 7 bases that match TRBD1. Germline V gene sequence: CDR1 LNHNV, CDR2 YYDKDF (reference sequence). V shed 4 bases and J 4 bases; nucleotides not matched to a gene: 3. This CDR3 region has 13 residues. The CDR3 sequence: CATSIRQGYGYTF. CDR3 nucleotides: TGTGCCACCAGCATAAGACAGGGCTATGGCTACACCTTC.

This clonotype has more than one count but fewer than ten. This chain joins TRBV27 and TRBJ2-1; D remains ambiguous. CDR1 MNHEY and CDR2 SMNVEV come from the germline V gene (reference sequence). The CDR3 is 14 amino acids. Deletions cut 5 bases from V and 3 bases from J, with 11 bases between. CDR3 sequence: CASSISTVYNEQFF. The DNA for the CDR3 is TGTGCCAGCAGTATCTCAACAGTCTACAATGAGCAGTTCTTC.

The gene calls are TRBV3-1 and TRBJ2-7; D may correspond to TRBD1 or TRBD2 (5 bases each). The CDR3 covers 15 residues. V dropped 4 bases and J dropped 1 base, with 14 bases sitting between them. Germline CDR1 reads LGHDT; CDR2 reads YNNKEL (reference sequence). The CDR3 coding sequence is TGTGCCAGCAGCCGACTTGGGACGGGTTCCTACGAGCAGTACTTC. Translating gives CASSRLGTGSYEQYF.

This clonotype was observed many times. The chain employs TRBV7-2 and TRBJ2-3; possible D gene TRBD2, 5 bases. This CDR3 has 17 amino acids. In germline, CDR1 is SGHTA, CDR2 FQGNSA. Trimming cost V 1 base and J 2 bases, with 16 bases left between them. The CDR3 loop reads CASSLVDAGDFTDTQYF. The CDR3 nucleotides are TGTGCCAGCAGCTTAGTGGACGCGGGCGACTTCACAGATACGCAGTATTTT.

This clonotype has a single count. The chain carries TRBV20-1 and TRBJ1-6; D remains ambiguous. V was clipped by 1 base and J by 9 bases, with 19 bases between them. Germline-derived CDR1 and CDR2 are DFQATT and SNEGSKA (reference sequence). This CDR3 spans 16 amino acids. The chain's CDR3 is CSARAPQAGSGSPLHF. The CDR3 bases are TGCAGTGCTAGAGCACCCCAGGCGGGTAGTGGTTCACCCCTCCACTTT.

This clonotype was picked up many times. This sequence joins TRBV12-3 or TRBV12-4 and TRBJ2-1; 9 bases are a match to TRBD1. V shed 3 bases and J 6 bases; nucleotides not matched to a gene: 6. The CDR3 spans 15 residues. CDR3 protein: CASSLWSDRGNEQFF. CDR3 DNA: TGTGCCAGCAGTTTGTGGTCGGACAGGGGCAATGAGCAGTTCTTC.

This clonotype was seen repeatedly, ten times or more. The chain couples TRBV10-3 to TRBJ1-6; 9 positions match TRBD1. The CDR3 has 15 amino acids. Germline-derived CDR1 and CDR2 are ENHRY and SYGVKD. The ends lost 10 bases at V and 10 bases at J; junction bases unmatched: 14. DNA for the CDR3: TGTGCCACCGGGACAGGGATCATCGAAGGGTCACCCCTCCACTTT. Its protein product is CATGTGIIEGSPLHF.

This clonotype has at least ten counts. V is TRBV3-1 and J is TRBJ2-5; D gene ambiguous. This CDR3 is 16 amino acids long. Germline V gene lookup returns CDR1 LGHDT and CDR2 YNNKEL (reference sequence). Trimming cost V 2 bases and J 7 bases, with 20 bases left between them. As DNA, the CDR3 is TGTGCCAGCAGCCAATTTCACCCGACATACGCGTGGACCCAGTACTTC. Translation gives CASSQFHPTYAWTQYF.

This clonotype was counted many times. The chain couples TRBV3-1 to TRBJ2-3; D is uncertain. V lost 6 bases, J lost 2 bases, and 6 bases lay in between. CDR1 LGHDT and CDR2 YNNKEL come from the germline V gene (reference sequence). The CDR3 loop spans 12 amino acids. The CDR3, as DNA: TGTGCCAGCAGTCACTTCACAGATACGCAGTATTTT. Its translation: CASSHFTDTQYF.

This clonotype was seen ten or more times. The chain joins TRBV5-1 to TRBJ2-1; TRBD2 aligns across 11 bases. The V gene's germline CDR1 is SGHRS and CDR2 YFSETQ. V lost 4 bases to trimming and J lost 8 bases; unmatched junction nucleotides: 8. The length of the CDR3 is 15 residues. This CDR3 reads CASSPSSGGRDEQFF. DNA of the CDR3: TGCGCCAGCAGCCCTTCTAGCGGGGGGCGGGATGAGCAGTTCTTC.

This clonotype was observed at least ten times. A junction end diverges from the germline sequence, so it may reflect a read error. The chain combines TRBV20-1 with TRBJ2-7; D gene ambiguous. CDR1 and CDR2 from the germline V gene are DFQATT and SNEGSKA (reference sequence). This CDR3 is 13 amino acids long. Here the CDR3 reads CSARDEIKSPQIF. The DNA for the CDR3 is TGCAGTGCTAGAGATGAAATTAAGTCCCCCCAAATCTTC.

The rearrangement links TRBV6-2 or TRBV6-3 to TRBJ2-4; tentatively, D is TRBD1 or TRBD2 (5 bases each). V lost 8 bases to trimming and J lost 0 bases, with 14 bases between them. CDR3 length equals 15 residues. Germline V gene data show CDR1 as MNHEY and CDR2 as SVGEGT. The CDR3 DNA reads as TGTGCCAGCCACGTCTCGGGGCTAGCCAAAAACATTCAGTACTTC. It specifies CASHVSGLAKNIQYF.

This clonotype was seen only a few times. This may be a read error: a much more frequent sequence differs by one nucleotide. V is TRBV11-1 and J is TRBJ2-7; possibly TRBD1 or TRBD2 for D (5 bases each). The germline V gene encodes CDR1 SGHAT and CDR2 FQDESV (reference sequence). With 3 bases removed from V and 5 bases from J, the gap between germline ends came to 20 bases. This CDR3 has 16 residues. The CDR3 DNA reads as TGTGCCAGCAGCTTCGACCATTCCCCGGGACGGGACGAGCAGTACTTC. Residues: CASSFDHSPGRDEQYF.

With regard to this clonotype: This could be a read error, since a much larger clone is one nucleotide away. The rearrangement joins TRBV19 to TRBJ1-4, with D maybe TRBD1 (6 bases). Germline assignment: CDR1 LNHDA and CDR2 SQIVND (reference sequence). V was clipped by 5 bases and J by 8 bases, with 18 bases between them. The CDR3 consists of 15 residues. This CDR3 reads CASSPPVGGREKLFF. DNA for the CDR3: TGTGCCAGTAGTCCCCCCGTGGGGGGCCGCGAAAAACTGTTTTTT. Filled out from reference TRBV19 and TRBJ1-4, the complete variable domain reads DGGITQSPKYLFRKEGQNVTLSCEQNLNHDAMYWYRQDPGQGLRLIYYSQIVNDFQKGDIAEGYSVSREKKESFPLTVTSAQKNPTAFYLCASSPPVGGREKLFFGSGTQLSVL.

The CDR3 is CASRGGTGISYEQYF. The CDR3 DNA reads TGCGCCAGCAGAGGGGGGACAGGGATCTCCTACGAGCAGTACTTC. V usage is TRBV10-1 and J usage is TRBJ2-7; 9 positions agree with TRBD1. This CDR3 contains 15 residues. Germline V lookup: CDR1 WNHNN, CDR2 SYGVQD (reference sequence). J was trimmed by 0 bases and V by 6 bases; bases with no gene match: 6.

V is TRBV20-1 and J is TRBJ1-4; TRBD1 is a possible D gene (5 bases). Germline lookup yields CDR1 DFQATT and CDR2 SNEGSKA (reference sequence). This CDR3 is 15 amino acids long. Trimming stripped 4 bases from V and 5 bases from J, with 17 bases between. CDR3 region: CSATGTSTSNEKLFF. The CDR3 nucleotides are TGCAGTGCTACCGGGACTAGCACTTCCAATGAAAAACTGTTTTTT.

This clonotype was observed at least ten times. The rearrangement joins TRBV11-1 to TRBJ1-6; TRBD1 aligns across 8 bases. CDR1 is SGHAT and CDR2 is FQDESV in the germline V gene (reference sequence). The junction had 5 bases not matched to a gene; V was cut back by 3 bases and J by 10 bases. The CDR3 length is 14 residues. The CDR3 spells CASSFSGTGSPLHF. In nucleotides, the CDR3 is TGTGCCAGCAGCTTCTCCGGGACAGGATCACCCCTCCACTTT.

This clonotype was seen at least ten times. The chain couples TRBV7-3 to TRBJ2-5, with TRBD1 identical over 7 bases. The germline CDR1 and CDR2 sequences are SGHTA and FQGTGA. J lost 5 bases, V lost 2 bases, and 5 bases had no gene match. The CDR3 runs to 14 residues. CDR3 in amino acids: CASSLGARGETQYF. CDR3 coding DNA: TGTGCCAGCAGCTTAGGGGCCAGGGGGGAGACCCAGTACTTC.

A word on this clonotype: The junction differs from germline at one of its ends, possibly a read error. V usage is TRBV6-5 and J usage is TRBJ1-2, with D perhaps TRBD1 (6 bases). Germline V gives CDR1 MNHEY, CDR2 SVGAGI. The CDR3 covers 14 residues. Here the CDR3 reads CASSHSGGGYGYTF. DNA of the CDR3: TGTGCCAGCAGTCACTCGGGGGGCGGCTATGGCTACACCTTC.

Ten or more counts support this clonotype. The gene calls are TRBV7-6 and TRBJ2-1, with D perhaps matching TRBD1 (5 bases). V dropped 4 bases and J dropped 12 bases, with 16 bases sitting between them. The germline V gene encodes CDR1 SGHVS and CDR2 FNYEAQ. This CDR3 is built from 13 residues. The CDR3 here is CASSSMTTDMQFF. CDR3 coding DNA: TGTGCCAGCAGCTCTATGACGACAGACATGCAGTTCTTC.

On this clonotype: A clone one base away is much larger, so this may be a read error. The CDR3 ends on some other residue instead of the conserved phenylalanine or tryptophan, so this is likely a read error. This chain connects TRBV7-6 to TRBJ2-1, with D unresolved. V gave up 4 bases and J gave up 8 bases, with 15 bases separating them. The CDR3 is 14 amino acids. Germline V CDR1 and CDR2: SGHVS, FNYEAQ. Here the CDR3 DNA reads TGTGCCAGCAGCTCGGGCCGACTGCGAGATGAGCAGTTCCTC. It yields the protein CASSSGRLRDEQFL.

This clonotype was seen many times. This chain's CDR3 is CATSARDEYNEQFF. The CDR3 DNA is TGTGCCACCAGCGCTAGGGACGAGTACAATGAGCAGTTCTTC. This rearrangement joins TRBV15 to TRBJ2-1; D may correspond to TRBD1 or TRBD2 (5 bases each). CDR1 is LNHNV and CDR2 is YYDKDF in the germline V gene (reference sequence). The CDR3 length is 14 residues. Between the trimmed V and J ends, which lost 5 bases and 4 bases, there was a span of 12 bases.

This clonotype appeared many times. The V call is TRBV5-4, the J call TRBJ2-1; 9 bases are a match to TRBD1. The CDR3 sequence is 19 residues long. The trim removed 1 base at V and 0 bases at J, leaving 11 bases unmatched. CDR1 is SGHNT, CDR2 YYREEE, per germline (reference sequence). The CDR3 protein is CASSLLRTGDTLSYNEQFF. Here the CDR3 DNA reads TGTGCCAGCAGCTTGTTAAGGACAGGGGACACCCTCTCCTACAATGAGCAGTTCTTC.